One sample yielded the 3 T cell receptor beta chains listed below, sequenced in a study of identical twins (dated by TCRdb to the mid-2010s). The library was obtained by 5' RACE. The reads were generated on an Illumina HiSeq 2000. The public sequencing data were trimmed at Q25 with fastp and processed into clonotypes with MiXCR by TCRdb, which kept only in-frame beta chains. Merged by CDR3 protein, the rows form single entries marked with the most common genes and DNA. Across this sample there are more than 350,000 distinct CDR3 sequences, with about 10% seen only once. The ten largest clones represent approximately 9.3% of the sample. The specimen sequenced was naive T cells sorted from blood. The cell subset or site label for this specimen denotes: cells isolated with a human naive T-cell isolation kit. The source of these receptors is a woman aged 50 to 60 in good health.

The table lists this clonotype with a few counts. This rearrangement joins TRBV19 to TRBJ1-1; TRBD1 matches at 9 bases. CDR3 length: 13 residues. Germline CDR1 and CDR2: LNHDA and SQIVND (reference sequence). The ends lost 10 bases at V and 4 bases at J; junction bases unmatched: 7. The CDR3 DNA reads as TGTGCCATCTCACAGGGGGCGAGCACTGAAGCTTTCTTT. This sequence encodes CAISQGASTEAFF.

The chain uses TRBV28 and TRBJ1-4; D uncertain. V was cut by 3 bases and J by 5 bases, with 13 bases left in between. The CDR3 loop spans 15 amino acids. CDR1 and CDR2 (germline): MDHEN, SYDVKM. The CDR3 is CASSLGNRRNEKLFF. The CDR3 DNA is TGTGCCAGCAGTTTGGGGAACCGGAGGAATGAAAAACTGTTTTTT.

This clonotype was counted a few times. The gene calls are TRBV29-1 and TRBJ2-7; 14 nucleotides match TRBD2. CDR1 and CDR2 from the germline V gene are SQVTM and ANQGSEA. The CDR3 length is 14 residues. V was pared by 5 bases and J by 2 bases, with 2 bases of the junction left unmatched. Here the CDR3 DNA reads TGCAGCGTTTTGACTAGCGGGAGGGCCTACGAGCAGTACTTC. Its translation: CSVLTSGRAYEQYF.